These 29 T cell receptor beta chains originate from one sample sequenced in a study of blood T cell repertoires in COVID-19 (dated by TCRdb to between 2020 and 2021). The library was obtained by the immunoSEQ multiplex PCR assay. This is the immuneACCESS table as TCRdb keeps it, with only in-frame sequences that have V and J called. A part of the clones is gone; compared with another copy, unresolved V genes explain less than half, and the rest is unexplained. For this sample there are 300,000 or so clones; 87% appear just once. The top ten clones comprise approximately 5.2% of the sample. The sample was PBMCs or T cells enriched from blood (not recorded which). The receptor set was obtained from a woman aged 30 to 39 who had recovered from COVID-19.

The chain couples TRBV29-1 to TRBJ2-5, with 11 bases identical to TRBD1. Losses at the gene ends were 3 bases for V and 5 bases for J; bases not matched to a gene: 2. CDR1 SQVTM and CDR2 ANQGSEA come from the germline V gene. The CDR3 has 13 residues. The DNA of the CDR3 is TGCAGCGTTGACGGGACAGGGGGTGAGACCCAGTACTTC. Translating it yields CSVDGTGGETQYF. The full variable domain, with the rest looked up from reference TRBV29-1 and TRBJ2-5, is SAVISQKPSRDICQRGTSLTIQCQVDSQVTMMFWYRQQPGQSLTLIATANQGSEATYESGFVIDKFPISRPNLTFSTLTVSNMSPEDSSIYLCSVDGTGGETQYFGPGTRLLVL.

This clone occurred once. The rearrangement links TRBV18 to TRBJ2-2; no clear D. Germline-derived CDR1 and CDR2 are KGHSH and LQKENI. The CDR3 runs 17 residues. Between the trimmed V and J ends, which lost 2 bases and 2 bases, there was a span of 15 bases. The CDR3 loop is CASSPSGRGTNTGELFF. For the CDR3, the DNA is TGTGCCAGCTCACCATCCGGTCGCGGCACTAACACCGGGGAGCTGTTTTTT. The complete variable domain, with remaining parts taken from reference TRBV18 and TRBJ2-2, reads NAGVMQNPRHLVRRRGQEARLRCSPMKGHSHVYWYRQLPEEGLKFMVYLQKENIIDESGMPKERFSAEFPKEGPSILRIQQVVRGDSAAYFCASSPSGRGTNTGELFFGEGSRLTVL.

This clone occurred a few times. CDR3 loop: CASSTRTGINSPLHF. CDR3 in DNA: TGTGCCAGCAGCACCAGGACAGGAATTAATTCACCCCTCCACTTT. The genes are TRBV5-4 and TRBJ1-6; TRBD1 aligns across 7 bases. Germline trimming cut 4 bases from V and 6 bases from J; bases unmatched to any gene: 7. The germline V gene encodes CDR1 SGHNT and CDR2 YYREEE (reference sequence). This CDR3 region has 15 residues. The entire variable domain, with the rest obtained from reference TRBV5-4 and TRBJ1-6, is as follows: ETGVTQSPTHLIKTRGQQVTLRCSSQSGHNTVSWYQQALGQGPQFIFQYYREEENGRGNFPPRFSGLQFPNYSSELNVNALELDDSALYLCASSTRTGINSPLHFGNGTRLTVT.

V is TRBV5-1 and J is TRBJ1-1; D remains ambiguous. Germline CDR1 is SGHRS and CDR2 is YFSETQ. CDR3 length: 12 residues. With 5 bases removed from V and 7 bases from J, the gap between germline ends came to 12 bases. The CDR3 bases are TGCGCCAGCAGTCGGGAGAGAGGTGAAGCTTTCTTT. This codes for CASSRERGEAFF.

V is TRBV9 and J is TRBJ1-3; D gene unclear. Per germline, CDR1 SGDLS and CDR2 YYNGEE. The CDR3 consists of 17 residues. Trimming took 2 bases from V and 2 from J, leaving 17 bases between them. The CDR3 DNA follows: TGTGCCAGCAGCGTGTCTATAAAGAGTACCGCTGGAAACACCATATATTTT. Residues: CASSVSIKSTAGNTIYF.

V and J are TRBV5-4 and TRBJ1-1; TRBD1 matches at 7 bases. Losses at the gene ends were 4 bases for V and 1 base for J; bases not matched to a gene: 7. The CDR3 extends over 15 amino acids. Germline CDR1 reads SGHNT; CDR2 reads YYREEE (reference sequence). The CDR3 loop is CASSIAGTANTEAFF. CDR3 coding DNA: TGTGCCAGCAGCATAGCCGGGACAGCGAACACTGAAGCTTTCTTT.

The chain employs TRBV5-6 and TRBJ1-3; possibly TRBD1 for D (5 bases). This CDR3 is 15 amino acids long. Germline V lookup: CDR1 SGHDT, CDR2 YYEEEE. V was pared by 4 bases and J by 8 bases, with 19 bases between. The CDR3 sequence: CASSTDSLRGDTIYF. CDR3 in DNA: TGTGCCAGCAGCACTGACAGTCTCCGGGGGGACACCATATATTTT.

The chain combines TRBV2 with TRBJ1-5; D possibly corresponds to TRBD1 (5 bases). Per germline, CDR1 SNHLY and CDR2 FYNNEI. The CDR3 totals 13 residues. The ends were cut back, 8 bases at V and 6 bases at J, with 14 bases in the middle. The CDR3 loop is CASVGGLSQPQHF. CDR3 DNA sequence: TGTGCCAGCGTCGGGGGATTGAGTCAGCCCCAGCATTTT.

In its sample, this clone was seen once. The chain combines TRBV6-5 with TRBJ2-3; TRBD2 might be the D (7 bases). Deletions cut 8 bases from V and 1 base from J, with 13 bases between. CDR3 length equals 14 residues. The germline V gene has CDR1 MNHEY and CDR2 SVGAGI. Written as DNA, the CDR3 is TGTGCCAGCGATCCGCGGGGGCGCACAGATACGCAGTATTTT. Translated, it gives CASDPRGRTDTQYF.

CDR3 amino acids: CAWDTTSGVSSYNEQFF. CDR3 DNA: TGTGCCTGGGACACAACTAGCGGGGTGAGCTCCTACAATGAGCAGTTCTTC. The rearrangement links TRBV30 to TRBJ2-1; 10 nucleotides agree with TRBD2. The germline V gene encodes CDR1 GTSNPN and CDR2 SVGIG (reference sequence). The CDR3 length is 17 residues. Trimming at V came to 5 bases and at J to 0 bases, leaving 10 bases not matched to a gene.

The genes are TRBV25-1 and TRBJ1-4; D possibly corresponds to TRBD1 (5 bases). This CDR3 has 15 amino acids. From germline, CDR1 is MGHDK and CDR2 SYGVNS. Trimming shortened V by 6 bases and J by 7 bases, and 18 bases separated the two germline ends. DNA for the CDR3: TGTGCCAGCAGCAGAAGGAGGGGAGGGAGTGAAAAACTGTTTTTT. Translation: CASSRRRGGSEKLFF.

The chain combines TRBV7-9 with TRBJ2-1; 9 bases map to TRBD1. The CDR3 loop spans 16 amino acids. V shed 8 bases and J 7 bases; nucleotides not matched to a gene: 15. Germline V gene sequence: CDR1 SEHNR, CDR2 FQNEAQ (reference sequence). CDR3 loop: CASSTLSGQGRNEQFF. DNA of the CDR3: TGTGCCAGCTCAACCCTTTCGGGACAGGGTCGAAATGAGCAGTTCTTC. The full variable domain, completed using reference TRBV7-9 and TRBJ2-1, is DTGVSQNPRHKITKRGQNVTFRCDPISEHNRLYWYRQTLGQGPEFLTYFQNEAQLEKSRLLSDRFSAERPKGSFSTLEIQRTEQGDSAMYLCASSTLSGQGRNEQFFGPGTRLTVL.

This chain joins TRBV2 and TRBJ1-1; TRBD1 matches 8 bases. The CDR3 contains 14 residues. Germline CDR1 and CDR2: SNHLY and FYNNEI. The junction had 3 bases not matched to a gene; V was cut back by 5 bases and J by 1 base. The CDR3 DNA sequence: TGTGCCAGCAGTTTCACAGGGGGGAACACTGAAGCTTTCTTT. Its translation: CASSFTGGNTEAFF. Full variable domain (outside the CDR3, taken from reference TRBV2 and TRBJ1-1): EPEVTQTPSHQVTQMGQEVILRCVPISNHLYFYWYRQILGQKVEFLVSFYNNEISEKSEIFDDQFSVERPDGSNFTLKIRSTKLEDSAMYFCASSFTGGNTEAFFGQGTRLTVV.

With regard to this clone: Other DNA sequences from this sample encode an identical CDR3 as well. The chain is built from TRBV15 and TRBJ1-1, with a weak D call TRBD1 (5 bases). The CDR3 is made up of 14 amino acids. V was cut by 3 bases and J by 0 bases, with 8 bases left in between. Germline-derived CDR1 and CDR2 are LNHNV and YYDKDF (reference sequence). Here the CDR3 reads CATSRGRVNTEAFF. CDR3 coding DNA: TGTGCCACCAGCAGGGGGCGCGTGAACACTGAAGCTTTCTTT.

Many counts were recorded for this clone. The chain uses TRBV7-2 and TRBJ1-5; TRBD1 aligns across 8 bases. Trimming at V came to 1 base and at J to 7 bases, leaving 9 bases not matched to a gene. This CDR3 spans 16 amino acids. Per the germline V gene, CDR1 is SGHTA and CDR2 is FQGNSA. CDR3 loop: CASSLVWQGAGQPQHF. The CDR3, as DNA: TGTGCCAGCAGCTTAGTATGGCAGGGGGCCGGGCAGCCCCAGCATTTT. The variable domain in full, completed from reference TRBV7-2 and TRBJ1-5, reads GAGVSQSPSNKVTEKGKDVELRCDPISGHTALYWYRQSLGQGLEFLIYFQGNSAPDKSGLPSDRFSAERTGGSVSTLTIQRTQQEDSAVYLCASSLVWQGAGQPQHFGDGTRLSIL.

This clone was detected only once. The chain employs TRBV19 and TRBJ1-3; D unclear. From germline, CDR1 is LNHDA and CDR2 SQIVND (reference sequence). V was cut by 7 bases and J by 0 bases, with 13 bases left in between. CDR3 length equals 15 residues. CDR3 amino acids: CASTTQLFSGNTIYF. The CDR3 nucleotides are TGTGCCAGTACTACACAGCTATTCTCTGGAAACACCATATATTTT. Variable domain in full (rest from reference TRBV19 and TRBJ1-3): DGGITQSPKYLFRKEGQNVTLSCEQNLNHDAMYWYRQDPGQGLRLIYYSQIVNDFQKGDIAEGYSVSREKKESFPLTVTSAQKNPTAFYLCASTTQLFSGNTIYFGEGSWLTVV.

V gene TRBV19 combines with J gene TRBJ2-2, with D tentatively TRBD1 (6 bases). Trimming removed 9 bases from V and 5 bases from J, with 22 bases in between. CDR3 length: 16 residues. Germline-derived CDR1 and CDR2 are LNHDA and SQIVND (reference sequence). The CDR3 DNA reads TGTGCCAGCCACCGTCTGGGACAAGTGGGGACCGGGGAGCTGTTTTTT. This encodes CASHRLGQVGTGELFF.

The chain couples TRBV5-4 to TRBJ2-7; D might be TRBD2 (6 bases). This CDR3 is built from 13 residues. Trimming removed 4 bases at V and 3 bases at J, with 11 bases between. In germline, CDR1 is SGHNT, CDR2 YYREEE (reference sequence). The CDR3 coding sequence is TGTGCCAGCAGCAAACGGGAGAACTACGAGCAGTACTTC. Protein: CASSKRENYEQYF.

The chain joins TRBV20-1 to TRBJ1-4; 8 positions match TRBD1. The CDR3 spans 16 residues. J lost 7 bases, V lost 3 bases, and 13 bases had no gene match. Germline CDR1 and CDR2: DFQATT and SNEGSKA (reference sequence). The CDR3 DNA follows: TGCAGTGCTAGTGGACAGGGACGTGGACTTGGTGAAAAACTGTTTTTT. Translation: CSASGQGRGLGEKLFF.

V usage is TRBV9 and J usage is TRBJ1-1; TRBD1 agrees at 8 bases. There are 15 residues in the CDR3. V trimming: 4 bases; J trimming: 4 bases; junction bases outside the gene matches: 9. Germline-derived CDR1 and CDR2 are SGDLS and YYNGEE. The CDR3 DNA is TGTGCCAGCAGCAGTGTCCAGGGGGCGAGCACTGAAGCTTTCTTT. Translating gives CASSSVQGASTEAFF.

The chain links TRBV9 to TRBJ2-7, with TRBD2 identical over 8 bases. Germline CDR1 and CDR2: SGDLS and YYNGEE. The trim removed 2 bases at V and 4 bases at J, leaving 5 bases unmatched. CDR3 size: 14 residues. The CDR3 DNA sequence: TGTGCCAGCAGCGTGGGAACTAGCGGATACGAGCAGTACTTC. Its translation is CASSVGTSGYEQYF.

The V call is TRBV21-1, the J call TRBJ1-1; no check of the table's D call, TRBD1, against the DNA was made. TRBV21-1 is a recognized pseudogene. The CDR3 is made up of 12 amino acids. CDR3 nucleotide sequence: TGTGCCAGCCTCCTCAGGGATGGTGAAGCTTTCTTT. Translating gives CASLLRDGEAFF.

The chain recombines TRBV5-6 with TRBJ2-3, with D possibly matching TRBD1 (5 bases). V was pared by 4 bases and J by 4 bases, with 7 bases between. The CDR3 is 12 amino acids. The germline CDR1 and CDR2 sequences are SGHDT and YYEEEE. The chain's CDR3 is CASSIQADTQYF. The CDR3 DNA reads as TGTGCCAGCAGCATACAGGCAGATACGCAGTATTTT.

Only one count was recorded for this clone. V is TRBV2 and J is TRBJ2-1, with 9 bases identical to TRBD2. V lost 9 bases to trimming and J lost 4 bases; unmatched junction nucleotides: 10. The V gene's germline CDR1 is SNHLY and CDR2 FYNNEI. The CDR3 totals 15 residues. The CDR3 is CASSLAGVVYNEQFF. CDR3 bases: TGTGCCAGTTCCTTAGCGGGGGTGGTGTACAATGAGCAGTTCTTC. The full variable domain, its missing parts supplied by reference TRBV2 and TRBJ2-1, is EPEVTQTPSHQVTQMGQEVILRCVPISNHLYFYWYRQILGQKVEFLVSFYNNEISEKSEIFDDQFSVERPDGSNFTLKIRSTKLEDSAMYFCASSLAGVVYNEQFFGPGTRLTVL.

The CDR3 here is CASSDRVSNQPQHF. The CDR3 nucleotides read TGCGCCAGCAGCGACAGGGTTAGCAATCAGCCCCAGCATTTT. This chain uses TRBV10-2 with TRBJ1-5, with 7 bases matching TRBD1. V was clipped by 6 bases and J by 0 bases; unmatched bases: 2. This CDR3 spans 14 amino acids. Germline V lookup: CDR1 WSHSY, CDR2 SAAADI.

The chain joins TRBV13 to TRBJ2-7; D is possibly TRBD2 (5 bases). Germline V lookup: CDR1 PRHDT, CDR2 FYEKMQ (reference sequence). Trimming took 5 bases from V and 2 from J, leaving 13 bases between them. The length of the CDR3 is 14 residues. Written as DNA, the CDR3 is TGTGCCAGCAGCGACGGGGTCCCCCCCTACGAGCAGTACTTC. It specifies CASSDGVPPYEQYF.

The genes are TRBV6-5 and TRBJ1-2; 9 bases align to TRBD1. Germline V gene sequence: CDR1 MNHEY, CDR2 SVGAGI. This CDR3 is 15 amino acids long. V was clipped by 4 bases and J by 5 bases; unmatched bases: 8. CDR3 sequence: CASSSPGQGFYGYTF. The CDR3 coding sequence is TGTGCCAGCAGTTCCCCGGGACAGGGTTTTTATGGCTACACCTTC.

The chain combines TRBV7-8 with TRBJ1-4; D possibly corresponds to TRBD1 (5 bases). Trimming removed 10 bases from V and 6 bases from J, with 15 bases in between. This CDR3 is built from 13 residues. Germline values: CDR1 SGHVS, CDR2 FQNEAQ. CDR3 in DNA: TGTGCCACCCGAGAGGCGGGGGATGAAAAACTGTTTTTT. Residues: CATREAGDEKLFF.

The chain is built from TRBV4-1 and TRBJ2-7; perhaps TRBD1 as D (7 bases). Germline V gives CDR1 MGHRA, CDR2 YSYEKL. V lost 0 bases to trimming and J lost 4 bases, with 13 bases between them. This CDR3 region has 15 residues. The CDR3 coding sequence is TGCGCCAGCAGCCAAGAGCGGGGACAGATTTACGAGCAGTACTTC. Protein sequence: CASSQERGQIYEQYF.